Below, 3 T cell receptor beta chains from the same sample are listed, as sequenced in a study of cytomegalovirus exposure and HLA in healthy donors. PCR amplification relied on 60 Vbeta primers (plus 13 Jbeta primers). The protocol was immunoSEQ multiplex PCR, while the TCRdb copy is restricted to in-frame clones and leaves out a portion. The sample shows about 130,000 clones, more than 75% of them seen only once. The material sequenced was PBMCs. The receptor set was obtained from a woman aged 25 to 39 in good health and CMV-seronegative.

This rearrangement joins TRBV29-1 to TRBJ2-7, with a possible D match to TRBD2 (5 bases). Germline V gene lookup returns CDR1 SQVTM and CDR2 ANQGSEA. The CDR3 covers 13 residues. Trimming took off 3 bases at V and 4 bases at J, with 13 bases between the two ends. This chain's CDR3 is CSVEDSQKYEQYF. The CDR3 nucleotides read TGCAGCGTTGAGGACTCACAAAAGTACGAGCAGTACTTC.

The chain is built from TRBV9 and TRBJ1-2; 9 bases agree with TRBD1. Germline values: CDR1 SGDLS, CDR2 YYNGEE. Trimming cost V 4 bases and J 4 bases; bases outside gene matches: 5. CDR3 length: 14 amino acids. CDR3 sequence reads: CASSTGQGTYGYTF. The CDR3 coding sequence is TGTGCCAGCAGCACTGGACAGGGGACCTATGGCTACACCTTC.

The V gene is TRBV5-6, the J gene TRBJ1-6, with 8 bases aligning to TRBD1. Germline V gene sequence: CDR1 SGHDT, CDR2 YYEEEE. V shed 3 bases, J shed 9 bases, and the junction held 8 bases outside the gene matches. The CDR3 consists of 15 residues. DNA of the CDR3: TGTGCCAGCAGCTCCGGACAGGGTCGGGGTTCACCCCTCCACTTT. As protein: CASSSGQGRGSPLHF.